Presented here are 24 T cell receptor beta chains from one specimen sequenced in a study of T-cell memory formation after mild COVID-19. In TCRdb, the 5' RACE reads were re-called with MiXCR into one record per CDR3 protein. The data contain 250,000 to 350,000 distinct CDR3 sequences, 15% to 20% of them singletons. The sequenced sample was PBMCs or a T cell subset sorted from them (not recorded which). These receptors were taken from a man younger than 35 who had mild COVID-19 (a few samples of this study predate the infection). Cell type and time point are not known.

The CDR3 here is CASSPPGLLNEQFF. The CDR3 nucleotides are TGTGCCAGCAGCCCCCCGGGACTCCTCAATGAGCAGTTCTTC. The gene calls are TRBV11-3 and TRBJ2-1; TRBD2 is a possible D gene (6 bases). The V gene's germline CDR1 is SGHNT and CDR2 YENEEA. The CDR3 is made up of 14 amino acids. Trimming pared 5 bases from V and 6 bases from J, leaving 14 bases between.

The chain joins TRBV7-6 to TRBJ2-5; D uncertain. The CDR3 loop spans 13 amino acids. Germline-derived CDR1 and CDR2 are SGHVS and FNYEAQ. V gave up 8 bases and J gave up 5 bases, with 15 bases separating them. CDR3 loop: CASQTGLEETQYF. Written as DNA, the CDR3 is TGTGCCAGCCAAACGGGTTTGGAGGAGACCCAGTACTTC. Full variable domain (outside the CDR3, taken from reference TRBV7-6 and TRBJ2-5): GAGVSQSPRYKVTKRGQDVALRCDPISGHVSLYWYRQALGQGPEFLTYFNYEAQQDKSGLPNDRFSAERPEGSISTLTIQRTEQRDSAMYRCASQTGLEETQYFGPGTRLLVL.

In its sample, this clonotype was seen a few times. A read error may produce the germline difference seen at one junction end. V is TRBV12-3 or TRBV12-4 and J is TRBJ2-1; D ambiguous. The CDR3 totals 13 residues. CDR3 region: CASSLWGLNEQFF. The CDR3 nucleotides are TGTGCTAGCAGTTTATGGGGTTTGAATGAGCAGTTCTTC.

There are many counts of this clonotype. The gene calls are TRBV29-1 and TRBJ2-1; tentative D call: TRBD2 (7 bases). CDR1 is SQVTM and CDR2 is ANQGSEA in the germline V gene. V lost 2 bases, J lost 2 bases, and 10 bases lay in between. The CDR3 has 14 amino acids. CDR3 sequence reads: CSVERGATYNEQFF. The CDR3 bases are TGCAGCGTTGAACGGGGGGCCACCTACAATGAGCAGTTCTTC.

This clonotype has just a few counts. The chain is built from TRBV4-1 and TRBJ1-2, with a tentative D call TRBD1 (5 bases). The CDR3 runs to 15 residues. Trimming shortened V by 1 base and J by 1 base, and 10 bases separated the two germline ends. Germline-derived CDR1 and CDR2 are MGHRA and YSYEKL. CDR3 region: CASSQGAGNNYGYTF. The CDR3 DNA follows: TGCGCCAGCAGCCAAGGGGCAGGGAATAACTATGGCTACACCTTC.

The V and J genes are TRBV28 and TRBJ2-2, with 7 bases identical to TRBD1. In germline, CDR1 is MDHEN, CDR2 SYDVKM. The CDR3 is 15 residues long. V was clipped by 4 bases and J by 6 bases; unmatched bases: 8. The chain's CDR3 is CASSSLMRGPGELFF. As DNA, the CDR3 is TGTGCCAGCAGTTCCCTTATGAGGGGGCCCGGGGAGCTGTTTTTT.

The rearrangement joins TRBV5-1 to TRBJ1-1; no reliable D call. The CDR3 contains 13 residues. Trimming cost V 4 bases and J 1 base, with 8 bases left between them. From germline, CDR1 is SGHRS and CDR2 YFSETQ. CDR3 protein: CASSGGWNTEAFF. CDR3 in DNA: TGCGCCAGCAGCGGAGGGTGGAACACTGAAGCTTTCTTT.

CDR3 protein: CASSRPWGQSLGGEQYF. Here the CDR3 DNA reads TGCGCCAGCAGCCGCCCATGGGGACAGTCACTGGGGGGCGAGCAGTACTTC. The chain has TRBV4-1 and TRBJ2-7; weak D call: TRBD1 (7 bases). The ends were cut back, 4 bases at V and 6 bases at J, with 25 bases in the middle. Germline V gene data show CDR1 as MGHRA and CDR2 as YSYEKL. The CDR3 covers 17 residues.

V usage is TRBV7-2 and J usage is TRBJ1-1, with D unclear. The V and J ends lost 3 bases and 4 bases respectively, with 12 bases between them. The CDR3 is made up of 14 amino acids. Per germline, CDR1 SGHTA and CDR2 FQGNSA. The CDR3 nucleotides are TGTGCCAGCAGCTTCCGGGTTTTGGCCACTGAAGCTTTCTTT. Amino acid sequence: CASSFRVLATEAFF.

There are a few counts of this clonotype. This chain joins TRBV10-3 and TRBJ1-2, with D maybe TRBD1 (5 bases). Germline V gene sequence: CDR1 ENHRY, CDR2 SYGVKD. V was pared by 7 bases and J by 2 bases, with 14 bases between. The CDR3 sequence is 14 residues long. The CDR3 reads CAITPRESNYGYTF. The CDR3 nucleotides read TGTGCCATCACCCCCAGGGAGTCGAACTATGGCTACACCTTC.

The CDR3 DNA is TGTGCCTGGCGGGAACAGAGAGAGGCTGAAGCTTTCTTT. Translated: CAWREQREAEAFF. This chain joins TRBV30 and TRBJ1-1; D is uncertain. The V gene lost 5 bases and the J gene lost 6 bases, with 16 bases spanning the gap. Per the germline V gene, CDR1 is GTSNPN and CDR2 is SVGIG (reference sequence). This CDR3 region has 13 residues.

This clonotype has a handful of counts. The chain recombines TRBV20-1 with TRBJ2-1, with D maybe TRBD2 (7 bases). This CDR3 has 15 residues. Per germline, CDR1 DFQATT and CDR2 SNEGSKA (reference sequence). The V gene lost 3 bases and the J gene lost 0 bases, with 12 bases spanning the gap. Here the CDR3 DNA reads TGCAGTGCTAGTGGGGGGGGCCGCTCCTACAATGAGCAGTTCTTC. This gives the protein CSASGGGRSYNEQFF.

This rearrangement joins TRBV27 to TRBJ1-1, with 8 nucleotides matching TRBD1. From germline, CDR1 is MNHEY and CDR2 SMNVEV (reference sequence). V gave up 1 base and J gave up 3 bases; unmatched junction bases: 10. The CDR3 totals 17 residues. The CDR3 nucleotides read TGTGCCAGCAGTTTATGCAGGGGGCGGGCTTGGGACACTGAAGCTTTCTTT. Translated, it gives CASSLCRGRAWDTEAFF.

This clonotype was counted a few times. V gene TRBV7-9 combines with J gene TRBJ2-3; 8 bases are shared with TRBD2. This CDR3 is built from 14 residues. V lost 8 bases to trimming and J lost 2 bases; unmatched junction nucleotides: 6. Germline V gene lookup returns CDR1 SEHNR and CDR2 FQNEAQ (reference sequence). The DNA for the CDR3 is TGTGCCAGCGGACCGGGGGGGTCCACAGATACGCAGTATTTT. This gives the protein CASGPGGSTDTQYF.

The sample holds a few counts of this clonotype. The genes are TRBV20-1 and TRBJ2-2; D is perhaps TRBD2 (7 bases). Germline CDR1 is DFQATT and CDR2 is SNEGSKA (reference sequence). The V end was cut by 3 bases, the J end by 4 bases, with 15 bases between. The CDR3 is made up of 15 amino acids. The CDR3 protein is CSASPRGGGTGELFF. CDR3 in DNA: TGCAGTGCTAGCCCCAGGGGAGGGGGCACCGGGGAGCTGTTTTTT.

This rearrangement joins TRBV11-1 to TRBJ1-1; D is undetermined. CDR1 is SGHAT and CDR2 is FQDESV in the germline V gene (reference sequence). The CDR3 loop spans 12 amino acids. V was pared by 5 bases and J by 11 bases, with 15 bases between. CDR3 sequence: CASSLGGAAAFF. As DNA, the CDR3 is TGTGCCAGCAGCCTAGGAGGTGCAGCCGCTTTCTTT.

This clonotype was found a few times. The chain carries TRBV28 and TRBJ2-2; 8 bases are shared with TRBD1. Germline assignment: CDR1 MDHEN and CDR2 SYDVKM. The CDR3 is 15 residues long. V lost 6 bases, J lost 3 bases, and 6 bases stayed unmatched. Here the CDR3 reads CASSPLDRDTGELFF. The CDR3 coding sequence is TGTGCCAGCAGCCCCTTGGACAGGGACACCGGGGAGCTGTTTTTT.

V is TRBV18 and J is TRBJ2-4; no definite D call. This CDR3 region has 13 residues. CDR1 and CDR2 (germline): KGHSH, LQKENI. V shed 2 bases and J shed 5 bases, with 7 bases lying between them. CDR3 nucleotides: TGTGCCAGCTCACCAAGCTGGGAAAACATTCAGTACTTC. Its translation is CASSPSWENIQYF.

This clonotype was seen only a few times. This chain joins TRBV6-1 and TRBJ2-7; D uncertain. CDR1 is MNHNS, CDR2 SASEGT, per germline. The CDR3 spans 15 residues. V shed 1 base and J shed 0 bases, with 10 bases lying between them. The CDR3 coding sequence is TGTGCCAGCAGTGAAGGGGCAGCGAGCTCCTACGAGCAGTACGTC. As protein: CASSEGAASSYEQYV.

In this sample, this clonotype turned up many times. V gene TRBV7-2 combines with J gene TRBJ2-3; tentatively, D is TRBD1 (5 bases). Trimming shortened V by 5 bases and J by 0 bases, and 12 bases separated the two germline ends. CDR3 length equals 15 residues. CDR1 is SGHTA, CDR2 FQGNSA, per germline. The CDR3 DNA follows: TGTGCCAGCAGCATAGGGGCAGTTAGCACAGATACGCAGTATTTT. Translation: CASSIGAVSTDTQYF.

The genes are TRBV6-2 or TRBV6-3 and TRBJ2-2; TRBD1 aligns across 7 bases. Looked up from germline, CDR1 is MNHEY and CDR2 is SVGEGT. V lost 1 base, J lost 4 bases, and 3 bases stayed unmatched. This CDR3 is 15 amino acids long. The CDR3 DNA is TGTGCCAGCAGTTACTGGACAGGACTCACCGGGGAGCTGTTTTTT. Translation gives CASSYWTGLTGELFF.

Here the CDR3 reads CASSPSSIGNQPQHF. The CDR3, as DNA: TGTGCCAGCAGCCCGAGCTCCATCGGCAATCAGCCCCAGCATTTT. The V and J genes are TRBV27 and TRBJ1-5, with D unresolved. V lost 6 bases to trimming and J lost 2 bases, with 14 bases between them. Germline V gene data show CDR1 as MNHEY and CDR2 as SMNVEV (reference sequence). The CDR3 length is 15 residues.

The DNA for the CDR3 is TGTGCCAGCAGCCAAGGGGGACGGAGAAATGAAAAACTGTTTTTT. Its translation: CASSQGGRRNEKLFF. The chain uses TRBV6-5 and TRBJ1-4; D may be TRBD1 (6 bases). CDR1 MNHEY and CDR2 SVGAGI come from the germline V gene. Trimming removed 6 bases at V and 5 bases at J, with 16 bases between. The CDR3 is made up of 15 amino acids.

V gene TRBV7-2 combines with J gene TRBJ1-1; D is possibly TRBD1 (6 bases). CDR1 SGHTA and CDR2 FQGNSA come from the germline V gene. V was pared by 1 base and J by 4 bases, with 19 bases between. CDR3 size: 17 residues. The CDR3 region is CASSLGWQGSLGTEAFF. The CDR3 DNA follows: TGTGCCAGCAGCTTAGGTTGGCAGGGGTCGTTAGGCACTGAAGCTTTCTTT.